One sample yielded the 10 T cell receptor beta chains listed below, sequenced in a study of blood T cell repertoires in COVID-19. Generated by immunoSEQ multiplex PCR, the TCRdb table keeps only in-frame clones and is missing some. The sample has hundreds of thousands of clones, 70% to 90% seen once; the top ten hold under 0.3%. The specimen was peripheral blood. The source of these receptors is a woman younger than 35 with acute or convalescent COVID-19.

This clone was observed once. The chain combines TRBV2 with TRBJ1-2; D unresolved. The CDR3 spans 11 residues. Germline V gives CDR1 SNHLY, CDR2 FYNNEI. Deletions cut 5 bases from V and 7 bases from J, with 8 bases between. This CDR3 reads CASSYPSGYTF. CDR3 in DNA: TGTGCCAGCAGTTACCCTAGTGGCTACACCTTC.

This clone appeared a few times. Here the CDR3 DNA reads TGTGCCAGCAGTGCGACAGGGGAAGGCTACACCTTC. This gives the protein CASSATGEGYTF. This chain uses TRBV27 with TRBJ1-2, with 8 bases fitting TRBD1. Trimming cost V 5 bases and J 8 bases; bases outside gene matches: 4. The CDR3 consists of 12 residues. Per germline, CDR1 MNHEY and CDR2 SMNVEV (reference sequence).

This rearrangement joins TRBV18 to TRBJ2-7; tentative D call: TRBD1 (6 bases). Trimming pared 2 bases from V and 3 bases from J, leaving 11 bases between. This CDR3 contains 14 residues. CDR1 and CDR2 (germline): KGHSH, LQKENI. The CDR3 nucleotides read TGTGCCAGCTCACCAAGGGACACTGACTACGAGCAGTACTTC. This encodes CASSPRDTDYEQYF.

The chain employs TRBV27 and TRBJ1-2, with TRBD1 as a possible D gene (6 bases). The germline V and J ends were trimmed by 3 bases and 6 bases, with 11 bases remaining between them. The CDR3 runs 13 residues. Looked up from germline, CDR1 is MNHEY and CDR2 is SMNVEV (reference sequence). CDR3 DNA: TGTGCCAGCAGTTTCAGGGGAGGGGATGGCTACACCTTC. Its protein product is CASSFRGGDGYTF.

The chain joins TRBV2 to TRBJ2-1, with TRBD1 identical over 9 bases. With 4 bases clipped from V and 9 bases from J, the junction kept 13 bases outside the gene matches. The CDR3 consists of 16 residues. CDR1 is SNHLY and CDR2 is FYNNEI in the germline V gene. The CDR3 DNA reads as TGTGCCAGCAGTGTGGGGGGGACAGGGAAGAAAGGTGAGCAGTTCTTC. It is translated as CASSVGGTGKKGEQFF.

The rearrangement links TRBV5-1 to TRBJ2-3, with 9 bases lining up with TRBD2. Germline V CDR1 and CDR2: SGHRS, YFSETQ. There are 20 residues in the CDR3. Trimming at V came to 2 bases and at J to 2 bases, leaving 18 bases not matched to a gene. The CDR3 loop is CASSFSRGGETQHPTDTQYF. CDR3 DNA sequence: TGCGCCAGCAGCTTCTCCCGCGGGGGGGAAACCCAGCACCCCACAGATACGCAGTATTTT.

CDR3 DNA sequence: TGTGCCAGCAGCCCGGGACTAGCGGGGTTCTCCTACGAGCAGTACTTC. It translates to CASSPGLAGFSYEQYF. This sequence joins TRBV7-2 and TRBJ2-7; 13 bases line up with TRBD2. Germline V CDR1 and CDR2: SGHTA, FQGNSA. The CDR3 has 16 amino acids. With 5 bases clipped from V and 0 bases from J, the junction kept 4 bases outside the gene matches. Drawing the rest from reference TRBV7-2 and TRBJ2-7, the complete variable domain is GAGVSQSPSNKVTEKGKDVELRCDPISGHTALYWYRQSLGQGLEFLIYFQGNSAPDKSGLPSDRFSAERTGGSVSTLTIQRTQQEDSAVYLCASSPGLAGFSYEQYFGPGTRLTVT.

The CDR3 DNA sequence: TGTGCCAGTAGAGGGACAGGGAGTGTTCAGCCCCAGCATTTT. Its protein is CASRGTGSVQPQHF. This rearrangement joins TRBV19 to TRBJ1-5, with TRBD1 matching 9 bases. The CDR3 is 14 residues long. J gave up 6 bases and V 6 bases, and 6 bases lay outside the gene matches. The V gene's germline CDR1 is LNHDA and CDR2 SQIVND (reference sequence).

A few counts support this clone. The CDR3 loop reads CASSQGSGGVYYGYTF. The CDR3 DNA is TGTGCCAGCAGCCAAGGTTCCGGGGGGGTGTACTATGGCTACACCTTC. The chain combines TRBV4-2 with TRBJ1-2, with a weak D call TRBD1 (5 bases). CDR3 length: 16 amino acids. Trimming removed 1 base from V and 3 bases from J, with 15 bases in between. Germline V gene data show CDR1 as LGHNA and CDR2 as YNFKEQ.

V is TRBV2 and J is TRBJ1-1; D is unclear. Per germline, CDR1 SNHLY and CDR2 FYNNEI. This CDR3 has 14 amino acids. V was shortened by 2 bases and J by 1 base, with 8 bases between the two germline ends. CDR3 nucleotides: TGTGCCAGCAGTGAATTGCCGAGGAACACTGAAGCTTTCTTT. This codes for CASSELPRNTEAFF.